This T cell receptor beta chain was obtained from a study of CD8+ T cells in alopecia areata. Background on the study: Treated patients swallowed 5 to 10 mg of oral tofacitinib twice daily. After 6 to 18 months of tofacitinib, follow-up continued 6 months off drug.

This clone has just one count. Antigen unknown. Following extraction, RNA underwent reverse transcription to cDNA, which served as the sequencing template. Profiled with immunoSEQ multiplex PCR; TCRdb holds only in-frame clones, not every one. Of approximately 280,000 clones in the sample, 58% were seen once. The treatment here: oral pan-JAK inhibitor, 5-10 mg twice daily. Regarding the study as a whole: Under tofacitinib, numerous expanded lesional clonotypes remained detectable in scalp and blood.

This TCR derives from a human donor with alopecia areata. The material sequenced was CD4+ T cells sorted from blood, taken at week 24, from a patient treated with tofacitinib.

Here the CDR3 reads CASSYRAGMNTGELFF. As DNA, the CDR3 is TGTGCCAGCAGCTACCGAGCGGGGATGAACACCGGGGAGCTGTTTTTT. The chain combines TRBV7-3 with TRBJ2-2; 7 positions match TRBD2. V gave up 4 bases and J gave up 1 base; unmatched junction bases: 6. There are 16 residues in the CDR3. CDR1 is SGHTA, CDR2 FQGTGA, per germline.